A single sample gave rise to the 25 T cell receptor beta chains below, sequenced in a study of T-cell memory formation after mild COVID-19. From the 5' RACE reads, TCRdb called clonotypes with MiXCR, one entry per CDR3 protein. The sample consists of roughly 170,000 distinct CDR3 sequences, about 21% of them appearing once. Input material: PBMCs or a T cell subset sorted from them (not recorded which). The receptor source for this set is an adult woman who had mild COVID-19 (a few samples of this study predate the infection). Cell type and time point are not known.

This clonotype was detected a few times. The gene calls are TRBV15 and TRBJ2-7, with D hard to call. With 0 bases removed from V and 5 bases from J, the gap between germline ends came to 11 bases. CDR1 is LNHNV, CDR2 YYDKDF, per germline (reference sequence). CDR3 length equals 14 residues. The CDR3 DNA sequence: TGTGCCACCAGCAGAGATTCGGGCCAACACGAGCAGTACTTC. Translated: CATSRDSGQHEQYF.

The chain recombines TRBV20-1 with TRBJ2-7; maybe TRBD2 (5 bases). The V end lost 4 bases, the J end lost 0 bases, and 10 bases lay between the germline ends. Germline values: CDR1 DFQATT, CDR2 SNEGSKA (reference sequence). The CDR3 contains 13 residues. The CDR3 bases are TGCAGTGCTAATTCCGGGGACTCCTACGAGCAGTACTTC. Its translation is CSANSGDSYEQYF.

This chain uses TRBV9 with TRBJ2-5; no clear D. Trimming stripped 0 bases from V and 0 bases from J, with 9 bases between. Germline V gene sequence: CDR1 SGDLS, CDR2 YYNGEE. The CDR3 covers 15 residues. This chain's CDR3 is CASSVGTMYQETQYF. The CDR3 DNA reads as TGTGCCAGCAGCGTAGGGACCATGTACCAAGAGACCCAGTACTTC.

The V gene is TRBV27, the J gene TRBJ2-1; D is uncertain. V was clipped by 6 bases and J by 4 bases, with 13 bases between them. CDR3 size: 14 residues. Per germline, CDR1 MNHEY and CDR2 SMNVEV (reference sequence). CDR3 residues: CASRLEMGYNEQFF. CDR3 DNA: TGTGCCAGCAGGCTGGAGATGGGGTACAATGAGCAGTTCTTC.

The genes are TRBV20-1 and TRBJ2-5; TRBD2 agrees at 8 bases. The length of the CDR3 is 13 residues. Germline V lookup: CDR1 DFQATT, CDR2 SNEGSKA (reference sequence). V dropped 6 bases and J dropped 9; count of bases not matched to a gene: 12. DNA of the CDR3: TGCAGTGCCAGCCATGTTAGCGGGAAGGCCCAGTACTTC. Its translation: CSASHVSGKAQYF.

V gene TRBV29-1 combines with J gene TRBJ1-1; D possibly corresponds to TRBD1 (5 bases). This CDR3 spans 13 amino acids. Deletions cut 7 bases from V and 2 bases from J, with 14 bases between. The germline V gene encodes CDR1 SQVTM and CDR2 ANQGSEA. The CDR3 region is CSDSGGGNTEAFF. The CDR3 nucleotides read TGCAGCGACTCCGGGGGGGGAAACACTGAAGCTTTCTTT.

V and J are TRBV2 and TRBJ2-7; D call uncertain. Germline CDR1 reads SNHLY; CDR2 reads FYNNEI. The V end lost 1 base, the J end lost 5 bases, and 12 bases lay between the germline ends. This CDR3 spans 14 amino acids. The CDR3 is CASSEGAAVDEQYF. The CDR3 bases are TGTGCCAGCAGTGAAGGGGCGGCCGTCGACGAGCAGTACTTC.

The chain couples TRBV14 to TRBJ2-6; TRBD2 matches 12 bases. CDR3 size: 19 residues. CDR1 SGHDN and CDR2 FVKESK come from the germline V gene. After removal of 2 bases from V and 0 bases from J, the junction contained 5 bases not matched to a gene. The DNA for the CDR3 is TGTGCCAGCAGCCAAAGACTAGCGGGGGCCCCCTCTGGGGCCAACGTCCTGACTTTC. This gives the protein CASSQRLAGAPSGANVLTF.

The chain has TRBV5-1 and TRBJ2-4; D not resolved. CDR1 and CDR2 from the germline V gene are SGHRS and YFSETQ. The CDR3 totals 14 residues. V was shortened by 5 bases and J by 0 bases, with 9 bases between the two germline ends. CDR3 bases: TGCGCCAGCAGACAGAACCTAGCCAAAAACATTCAGTACTTC. Its translation: CASRQNLAKNIQYF.

This clonotype was seen only a few times. The CDR3 reads CAWSFPTASAETQYF. In DNA form, the CDR3 reads TGTGCCTGGAGTTTCCCGACAGCGTCGGCGGAGACCCAGTACTTC. The J gene is TRBJ2-5, the V gene TRBV30, with a tentative D call TRBD1 (5 bases). The V gene's germline CDR1 is GTSNPN and CDR2 SVGIG (reference sequence). CDR3 length: 15 amino acids. Trimming cost V 2 bases and J 5 bases, with 18 bases left between them.

This clonotype was detected once. The chain combines TRBV9 with TRBJ1-3; D is unresolved. CDR1 is SGDLS, CDR2 YYNGEE, per germline. This CDR3 has 12 residues. Between the trimmed V and J ends, which lost 2 bases and 3 bases, there was a span of 3 bases. The CDR3: CASSVGGNTIYF. The CDR3 coding sequence is TGTGCCAGCAGCGTGGGTGGAAACACCATATATTTT.

This clonotype has just a few counts. The V and J genes are TRBV18 and TRBJ1-1, with D perhaps TRBD1 (5 bases). The CDR3 runs 15 residues. Per the germline V gene, CDR1 is KGHSH and CDR2 is LQKENI. The ends were cut back, 0 bases at V and 3 bases at J, with 11 bases in the middle. In DNA, the CDR3 is TGTGCCAGCTCACCACCCTATGGGACCTACACTGAAGCTTTCTTT. Its translation: CASSPPYGTYTEAFF.

The chain is built from TRBV20-1 and TRBJ2-7; 14 nucleotides match TRBD2. The CDR3 sequence is 17 residues long. Trimming cost V 3 bases and J 5 bases; bases outside gene matches: 12. Germline V gives CDR1 DFQATT, CDR2 SNEGSKA (reference sequence). The CDR3 loop is CSARAPGLAGAADEQYF. The CDR3 coding sequence is TGCAGTGCTAGGGCCCCGGGACTAGCGGGAGCAGCGGACGAGCAGTACTTC.

This clonotype appeared many times. The DNA for the CDR3 is TGTGCCAGCAGCCTGACGGGGAACACTGAAGCTTTCTTT. Translated: CASSLTGNTEAFF. The J gene is TRBJ1-1, the V gene TRBV12-3 or TRBV12-4; the D is unclear. The CDR3 has 13 amino acids. V shed 6 bases and J shed 1 base, with 9 bases lying between them.

The chain is built from TRBV18 and TRBJ2-4; D remains ambiguous. The CDR3 covers 14 residues. Germline loops: CDR1 KGHSH, CDR2 LQKENI. V was clipped by 3 bases and J by 1 base, with 7 bases between them. The CDR3 loop reads CASSPVGAKNIQYF. The DNA for the CDR3 is TGTGCCAGCTCACCCGTGGGGGCCAAAAACATTCAGTACTTC.

This clonotype was counted a few times. The V gene is TRBV6-2 or TRBV6-3, the J gene TRBJ2-7; tentative D call: TRBD2 (5 bases). Trimming took off 7 bases at V and 1 base at J, with 14 bases between the two ends. CDR1 and CDR2 (germline): MNHEY, SVGEGT. The CDR3 spans 14 residues. CDR3 region: CASTTGLASYEQYF. The DNA for the CDR3 is TGTGCCAGCACCACGGGGTTAGCTTCCTACGAGCAGTACTTC.

The sample holds a few counts of this clonotype. This rearrangement joins TRBV20-1 to TRBJ2-7; either TRBD1 or TRBD2 may fit D (5 bases each). The CDR3 is 14 amino acids. Looked up from germline, CDR1 is DFQATT and CDR2 is SNEGSKA (reference sequence). V was cut by 3 bases and J by 4 bases, with 16 bases left in between. CDR3 nucleotides: TGCAGTGCTAGGGAGGTCTTCCAGGGATACGAGCAGTACTTC. Amino acids: CSAREVFQGYEQYF.

The chain combines TRBV7-9 with TRBJ1-1; D possibly corresponds to TRBD1 (5 bases). The CDR3 spans 16 residues. V was trimmed by 3 bases and J by 5 bases, leaving 19 bases between them. Germline V lookup: CDR1 SEHNR, CDR2 FQNEAQ (reference sequence). CDR3 in amino acids: CASSFQGGPWGTEAFF. The CDR3 region has the DNA TGTGCCAGCAGCTTCCAGGGCGGCCCCTGGGGGACTGAAGCTTTCTTT.

In this sample, this clonotype turned up a few times. CDR3 region: CASSEYRGYEQYF. CDR3 DNA sequence: TGTGCCAGCAGTGAATATAGAGGCTACGAGCAGTACTTC. The chain links TRBV25-1 to TRBJ2-7; D is ambiguous. Germline lookup yields CDR1 MGHDK and CDR2 SYGVNS. Trimming cost V 0 bases and J 3 bases, with 6 bases left between them. The CDR3 is made up of 13 amino acids.

This chain links TRBV19 with TRBJ1-1, with a tentative D call TRBD1 (6 bases). Trimming shortened V by 3 bases and J by 0 bases, and 14 bases separated the two germline ends. This CDR3 contains 16 residues. From germline, CDR1 is LNHDA and CDR2 SQIVND (reference sequence). CDR3 bases: TGTGCCAGTAGTATCGGGGGGGCGGTTATGAACACTGAAGCTTTCTTT. Amino acid sequence: CASSIGGAVMNTEAFF.

The chain is built from TRBV5-1 and TRBJ1-1, with D tentatively TRBD1 (5 bases). The CDR3 is 14 amino acids. Trimming stripped 0 bases from V and 1 base from J, with 7 bases between. Germline V gene sequence: CDR1 SGHRS, CDR2 YFSETQ. As DNA, the CDR3 is TGCGCCAGCAGCTTGGTAGGGGAGAACACTGAAGCTTTCTTT. It yields the protein CASSLVGENTEAFF.

Only a few counts were recorded for this clonotype. The chain is built from TRBV7-6 and TRBJ2-1, with 7 positions matching TRBD1. The J segment lost 6 bases and the V segment lost 1 base, leaving 18 bases of the junction unmatched. The CDR3 extends over 19 amino acids. Germline assignment: CDR1 SGHVS and CDR2 FNYEAQ. The CDR3 sequence is CASSLVASPATGDPNEQFF. The CDR3 bases are TGTGCCAGCAGCTTAGTCGCATCCCCGGCCACAGGGGACCCCAATGAGCAGTTCTTC.

The rearrangement links TRBV6-2 or TRBV6-3 to TRBJ2-7; D gene uncertain. The V gene lost 5 bases and the J gene lost 2 bases, with 16 bases spanning the gap. There are 15 residues in the CDR3. Germline CDR1 is MNHEY and CDR2 is SVGEGT. CDR3 DNA: TGTGCCAGCAGTCCCTCCGGGCCGGAACCCTACGAGCAGTACTTC. Translating it yields CASSPSGPEPYEQYF.

The rearrangement joins TRBV6-1 to TRBJ1-5; D possibly corresponds to TRBD1 (5 bases). Trimming removed 3 bases at V and 3 bases at J, with 9 bases between. The germline gives CDR1 MNHNS, CDR2 SASEGT. The CDR3 is 14 residues long. CDR3 nucleotides: TGTGCCAGCAGTGACTTAGGGGTCAATCAGCCCCAGCATTTT. Its protein product is CASSDLGVNQPQHF.

In this sample, this clonotype turned up a few times. CDR3 sequence: CSARDGFLPWGTDTQYF. CDR3 nucleotides: TGCAGTGCTAGAGACGGGTTTCTGCCTTGGGGCACAGATACGCAGTATTTT. The chain uses TRBV20-1 and TRBJ2-3; D gene ambiguous. Germline CDR1 DFQATT, CDR2 SNEGSKA (reference sequence). The CDR3 contains 17 residues. Between the trimmed V and J ends, which lost 0 bases and 1 base, there was a span of 17 bases.